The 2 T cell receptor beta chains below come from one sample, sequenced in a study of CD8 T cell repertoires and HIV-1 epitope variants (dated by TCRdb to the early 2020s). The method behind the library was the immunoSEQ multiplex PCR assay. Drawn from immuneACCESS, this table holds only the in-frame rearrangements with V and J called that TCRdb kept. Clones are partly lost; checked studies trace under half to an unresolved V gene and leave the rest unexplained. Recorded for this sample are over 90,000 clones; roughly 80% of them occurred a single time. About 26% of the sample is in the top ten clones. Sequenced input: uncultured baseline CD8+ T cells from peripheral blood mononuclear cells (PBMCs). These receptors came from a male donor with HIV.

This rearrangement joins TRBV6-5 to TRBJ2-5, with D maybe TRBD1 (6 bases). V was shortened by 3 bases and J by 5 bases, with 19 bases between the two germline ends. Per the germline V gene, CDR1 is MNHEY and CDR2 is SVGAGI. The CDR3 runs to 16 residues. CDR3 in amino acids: CASSYNGRGFRETQYF. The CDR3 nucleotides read TGTGCCAGCAGTTATAATGGCAGGGGCTTTCGTGAGACCCAGTACTTC.

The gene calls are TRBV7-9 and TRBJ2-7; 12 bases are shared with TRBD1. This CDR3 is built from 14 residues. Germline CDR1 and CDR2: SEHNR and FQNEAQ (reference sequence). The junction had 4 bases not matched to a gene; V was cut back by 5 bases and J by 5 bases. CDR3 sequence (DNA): TGTGCCAGCAGCCGGGGACAGGGGGCCGACGAGCAGTACTTC. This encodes CASSRGQGADEQYF.